One sample yielded the 25 T cell receptor beta chains listed below, sequenced in a study of blood T cell repertoires in COVID-19. Libraries were prepared by immunoSEQ multiplex PCR; TCRdb keeps only in-frame clonotypes and omits some of them. The sample shows approximately 31,000 clones, roughly 89% of them seen only once. Sequencing was carried out using peripheral blood. The receptors stem from a man at least 80 years old with acute or convalescent COVID-19.

The chain combines TRBV3-1 (or the pseudogene TRBV3-2) with TRBJ1-6, with a possible D match to TRBD1 (5 bases). This CDR3 comprises 15 residues. Germline values: CDR1 LGHDT, CDR2 YNNKEL (reference sequence). Trimming left V 1 base short and J 8 bases short, with 12 bases between. The CDR3 coding sequence is TGTGCCAGCAGCCAAGTGAGGCTAGGGGATTCACCCCTCCACTTT. This codes for CASSQVRLGDSPLHF.

The rearrangement links TRBV28 to TRBJ1-5; D possibly corresponds to TRBD1 (5 bases). Deletions cut 5 bases from V and 1 base from J, with 12 bases between. Per the germline V gene, CDR1 is MDHEN and CDR2 is SYDVKM. CDR3 length equals 15 residues. CDR3 sequence: CASSPAGESNQPQHF. The DNA for the CDR3 is TGTGCCAGCAGTCCCGCGGGGGAGAGCAATCAGCCCCAGCATTTT.

The J gene is TRBJ2-6, the V gene TRBV11-3, with 9 bases fitting TRBD1. The germline gives CDR1 SGHNT, CDR2 YENEEA. The CDR3 contains 16 residues. V lost 8 bases to trimming and J lost 0 bases; unmatched junction nucleotides: 5. CDR3 region: CASRGQGRSGANVLTF. The CDR3 coding sequence is TGTGCCAGCCGGGGACAGGGTCGCTCTGGGGCCAACGTCCTGACTTTC.

This rearrangement joins TRBV19 to TRBJ1-5; 11 nucleotides match TRBD1. Germline V gene data show CDR1 as LNHDA and CDR2 as SQIVND (reference sequence). Trimming took 3 bases from V and 5 from J; bases not matched to a gene: 0. This CDR3 spans 14 amino acids. CDR3 in amino acids: CASSMGQGDQPQHF. CDR3 DNA sequence: TGTGCCAGTAGTATGGGACAGGGGGATCAGCCCCAGCATTTT.

This clone was seen a single time. The chain joins TRBV11-3 to TRBJ2-1; unclear D gene. CDR1 and CDR2 (germline): SGHNT, YENEEA. The ends were cut back, 1 base at V and 0 bases at J, with 7 bases in the middle. The CDR3 is 15 amino acids. CDR3 sequence: CASSLADNSYNEQFF. CDR3 nucleotide sequence: TGTGCCAGCAGCTTAGCTGACAACTCCTACAATGAGCAGTTCTTC.

The CDR3, as DNA: TGTGCCAGCAGTTATCAAGCGGGAGGGCGCACAGATACGCAGTATTTT. As protein: CASSYQAGGRTDTQYF. J is TRBJ2-3 and V is TRBV28; 10 bases fit TRBD2. This CDR3 has 16 residues. The germline gives CDR1 MDHEN, CDR2 SYDVKM. V was clipped by 4 bases and J by 1 base; unmatched bases: 5.

V is TRBV5-1 and J is TRBJ2-7; 11 nucleotides line up with TRBD2. CDR3 length: 15 amino acids. The V gene's germline CDR1 is SGHRS and CDR2 YFSETQ. V was pared by 4 bases and J by 3 bases, with 6 bases of the junction left unmatched. In DNA form, the CDR3 reads TGCGCCAGCAGCCGCATAACTAGCGGGAGCTACGAGCAGTACTTC. This sequence encodes CASSRITSGSYEQYF. The full variable domain, its missing parts supplied by reference TRBV5-1 and TRBJ2-7, is KAGVTQTPRYLIKTRGQQVTLSCSPISGHRSVSWYQQTPGQGLQFLFEYFSETQRNKGNFPGRFSGRQFSNSRSEMNVSTLELGDSALYLCASSRITSGSYEQYFGPGTRLTVT.

The chain employs TRBV19 and TRBJ1-2, with TRBD1 matching 7 bases. V trimming: 6 bases; J trimming: 4 bases; junction bases outside the gene matches: 11. Germline V gene sequence: CDR1 LNHDA, CDR2 SQIVND (reference sequence). The CDR3 length is 15 residues. The CDR3 spells CASSLGTEKIYGYTF. CDR3 sequence (DNA): TGTGCCAGTAGCCTCGGGACAGAGAAGATCTATGGCTACACCTTC.

The CDR3 loop is CATSRAPGLAGGTDTQYF. The CDR3, as DNA: TGTGCCACCAGCAGAGCCCCGGGACTAGCGGGAGGTACAGATACGCAGTATTTT. The chain couples TRBV15 to TRBJ2-3, with TRBD2 identical over 15 bases. The length of the CDR3 is 18 residues. Germline lookup yields CDR1 LNHNV and CDR2 YYDKDF (reference sequence). V shed 1 base and J 3 bases; nucleotides not matched to a gene: 5.

This clone appeared a few times. The CDR3 region has the DNA TGTGCCAGCAGCTGGGGAGGGAGGTCCTACGAGCAGTACTTC. This codes for CASSWGGRSYEQYF. This chain connects TRBV5-5 to TRBJ2-7, with 7 bases that match TRBD2. There are 14 residues in the CDR3. V lost 3 bases and J lost 1; bases outside the gene matches: 4. Looked up from germline, CDR1 is SGHKS and CDR2 is YYEKEE (reference sequence).

The rearrangement joins TRBV28 to TRBJ2-7; D is uncertain. V was shortened by 5 bases and J by 7 bases, with 18 bases between the two germline ends. Germline V lookup: CDR1 MDHEN, CDR2 SYDVKM. CDR3 size: 14 residues. CDR3 region: CASSKADMYGEQYF. CDR3 DNA: TGTGCCAGCAGTAAGGCTGACATGTATGGGGAGCAGTACTTC.

This clone appeared once. The chain carries TRBV11-2 and TRBJ2-1; 7 bases are shared with TRBD2. V was pared by 6 bases and J by 1 base, with 9 bases of the junction left unmatched. The CDR3 length is 16 residues. CDR1 is SGHAT, CDR2 FQNNGV, per germline. CDR3 loop: CASSISGRRSYNEQFF. CDR3 nucleotides: TGTGCCAGCAGTATTTCCGGGAGGAGGTCCTACAATGAGCAGTTCTTC.

DNA of the CDR3: TGCGCCAGCAGCAACTCCCGGGACAGAGCATACAATGAGCAGTTCTTC. It yields the protein CASSNSRDRAYNEQFF. The gene calls are TRBV5-1 and TRBJ2-1; 7 nucleotides line up with TRBD1. The ends lost 4 bases at V and 4 bases at J; junction bases unmatched: 11. The CDR3 is made up of 16 amino acids. Looked up from germline, CDR1 is SGHRS and CDR2 is YFSETQ.

The chain is built from TRBV7-9 and TRBJ2-1, with TRBD2 matching over 10 bases. The CDR3 sequence is 13 residues long. J lost 8 bases, V lost 8 bases, and 6 bases had no gene match. Looked up from germline, CDR1 is SEHNR and CDR2 is FQNEAQ (reference sequence). DNA of the CDR3: TGTGCCAGCCTTCTAGCGGGAGTCGATGAGCAGTTCTTC. This translates into CASLLAGVDEQFF.

The chain has TRBV7-9 and TRBJ1-2, with 7 positions matching TRBD1. The CDR3 consists of 15 residues. V shed 5 bases, J shed 4 bases, and the junction held 10 bases outside the gene matches. The V gene's germline CDR1 is SEHNR and CDR2 FQNEAQ (reference sequence). CDR3 in amino acids: CASSRTRDRVYGYTF. The CDR3, as DNA: TGTGCCAGCAGCCGAACCCGGGACAGAGTCTATGGCTACACCTTC.

The rearrangement joins TRBV10-3 to TRBJ2-2; D possibly corresponds to TRBD1 (5 bases). Between the trimmed V and J ends, which lost 0 bases and 5 bases, there was a span of 13 bases. There are 16 residues in the CDR3. Germline assignment: CDR1 ENHRY and CDR2 SYGVKD. The CDR3 nucleotides read TGTGCCATCAGTGAGTCCCCCCAGACAGATACCGGGGAGCTGTTTTTT. Translating it yields CAISESPQTDTGELFF.

V usage is TRBV7-2 and J usage is TRBJ2-2; 8 bases agree with TRBD2. Germline CDR1 reads SGHTA; CDR2 reads FQGNSA. There are 15 residues in the CDR3. J was trimmed by 7 bases and V by 2 bases; bases with no gene match: 6. The CDR3 nucleotides are TGTGCCAGCAGCTTACTAGCGGGTAGAGACGGGGAGCTGTTTTTT. Its protein is CASSLLAGRDGELFF. The full variable domain, completed using reference TRBV7-2 and TRBJ2-2, is GAGVSQSPSNKVTEKGKDVELRCDPISGHTALYWYRQSLGQGLEFLIYFQGNSAPDKSGLPSDRFSAERTGGSVSTLTIQRTQQEDSAVYLCASSLLAGRDGELFFGEGSRLTVL.

V usage is TRBV27 and J usage is TRBJ1-1; TRBD1 matches at 9 bases. The V and J ends lost 5 bases and 3 bases, in that order; junction bases with no gene match: 4. The CDR3 is 14 amino acids. Germline V lookup: CDR1 MNHEY, CDR2 SMNVEV (reference sequence). The CDR3 region is CASSVQGAHTEAFF. For the CDR3, the DNA is TGTGCCAGCAGTGTACAGGGGGCGCACACTGAAGCTTTCTTT.

The chain is built from TRBV29-1 and TRBJ2-3; D is perhaps TRBD2 (6 bases). V was cut by 4 bases and J by 4 bases, with 12 bases left in between. The CDR3 consists of 13 residues. Germline CDR1 is SQVTM and CDR2 is ANQGSEA. This CDR3 is CSVVSGEADTQYF. CDR3 DNA sequence: TGCAGCGTTGTAAGTGGGGAGGCAGATACGCAGTATTTT.

The chain couples TRBV28 to TRBJ2-7, with TRBD1 matching 8 bases. J lost 3 bases, V lost 6 bases, and 7 bases had no gene match. This CDR3 has 14 residues. Germline V CDR1 and CDR2: MDHEN, SYDVKM. The CDR3 protein is CASRTGQAYYEQYF. CDR3 nucleotides: TGTGCCAGCAGGACGGGACAGGCCTACTACGAGCAGTACTTC.

This clone was counted only a few times. The V gene is TRBV3-1 (or the pseudogene TRBV3-2), the J gene TRBJ1-3; tentative D call: TRBD1 (6 bases). Germline V lookup: CDR1 LGHDT, CDR2 YNNKEL (reference sequence). The CDR3 is 14 amino acids. V was trimmed by 2 bases and J by 1 base, leaving 6 bases between them. The CDR3 nucleotides read TGTGCCAGCAGCCAAAGGGGGTCTGGAAACACCATATATTTT. Residues: CASSQRGSGNTIYF.

The rearrangement joins TRBV7-2 to TRBJ2-1; TRBD2 matches 11 bases. Germline-derived CDR1 and CDR2 are SGHTA and FQGNSA. The length of the CDR3 is 19 residues. The V segment lost 5 bases and the J segment 4 bases; nucleotides outside the gene matches: 16. The CDR3 bases are TGTGCCAGCAGCCCAGAGGGGACTAGCGGAGAGGTCGGATACAATGAGCAGTTCTTC. Its protein product is CASSPEGTSGEVGYNEQFF. The variable domain in full, completed from reference TRBV7-2 and TRBJ2-1, reads GAGVSQSPSNKVTEKGKDVELRCDPISGHTALYWYRQSLGQGLEFLIYFQGNSAPDKSGLPSDRFSAERTGGSVSTLTIQRTQQEDSAVYLCASSPEGTSGEVGYNEQFFGPGTRLTVL.

This chain joins TRBV4-2 and TRBJ2-1, with TRBD2 matching over 13 bases. V shed 4 bases and J 12 bases; nucleotides not matched to a gene: 3. The CDR3 is 13 amino acids. Germline CDR1 is LGHNA and CDR2 is YNFKEQ. The CDR3 sequence is CASSPGLAGLQFF. For the CDR3, the DNA is TGTGCCAGCAGCCCGGGACTAGCGGGATTGCAGTTCTTC.

For this clone: The junction differs from germline at one of its ends, possibly a read error. This rearrangement joins TRBV18 to TRBJ2-5; 8 positions match TRBD1. Germline V gene sequence: CDR1 KGHSH, CDR2 LQKENI. The CDR3 is 15 amino acids. CDR3 sequence reads: CASSRVGTGQETQYF. CDR3 coding DNA: TGTGCCAGTTCACGGGTCGGGACAGGTCAAGAGACCCAGTACTTC.

The J gene is TRBJ2-1, the V gene TRBV18; D may be TRBD2 (5 bases). The CDR3 consists of 12 residues. Per the germline V gene, CDR1 is KGHSH and CDR2 is LQKENI. V gave up 4 bases and J gave up 8 bases, with 9 bases separating them. The CDR3 loop is CASSLDGDEQFF. CDR3 DNA sequence: TGTGCCAGCTCACTCGACGGGGATGAGCAGTTCTTC.